This TCR beta chain originates from a study of blood T cell repertoires in COVID-19. Whole-study context: The samples span acute and convalescent COVID-19 from the United States, Italy and Spain.

Authors' processing steps: For nucleated cells, counts were estimated from reference gene primer amplification. Libraries were prepared by immunoSEQ multiplex PCR; TCRdb keeps only in-frame clonotypes and omits some of them. The V and J calls and clone size come from that table; D and trimming were worked out from the DNA. The data show just over 30,000 clones, with 89% seen just once and under 0.7% held by the top ten. V lost 3 bases to trimming and J lost 3 bases; unmatched junction nucleotides: 1. Germline CDR1 is GTSNPN and CDR2 is SVGIG (reference sequence). This CDR3 region has 13 residues. The sample holds one count of this clone.

The chain carries TRBV30 and TRBJ1-5, with 8 bases that match TRBD1. The specimen sequenced was peripheral blood. The TCR sequence derives from a woman aged 40 to 50 with active or convalescent COVID-19. The CDR3: CAWRDRANQPQHF. In DNA, the CDR3 is TGTGCCTGGAGGGACAGGGCCAATCAGCCCCAGCATTTT.